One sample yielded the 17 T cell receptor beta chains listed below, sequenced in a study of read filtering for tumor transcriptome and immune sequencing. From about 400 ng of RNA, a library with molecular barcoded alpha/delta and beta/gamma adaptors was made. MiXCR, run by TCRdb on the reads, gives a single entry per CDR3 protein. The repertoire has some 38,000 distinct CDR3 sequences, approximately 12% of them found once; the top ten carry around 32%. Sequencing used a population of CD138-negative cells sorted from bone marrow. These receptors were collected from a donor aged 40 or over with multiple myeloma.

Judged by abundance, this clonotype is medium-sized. CDR3 sequence (DNA): TGTGCCAGCTCACCAGAAGGGCACCCCTACAATGAGCAGTTCTTC. Translating it yields CASSPEGHPYNEQFF. This chain uses TRBV18 with TRBJ2-1, with unresolved D. The CDR3 contains 15 residues. The V end was cut by 2 bases, the J end by 2 bases, with 10 bases between. Germline V gene sequence: CDR1 KGHSH, CDR2 LQKENI.

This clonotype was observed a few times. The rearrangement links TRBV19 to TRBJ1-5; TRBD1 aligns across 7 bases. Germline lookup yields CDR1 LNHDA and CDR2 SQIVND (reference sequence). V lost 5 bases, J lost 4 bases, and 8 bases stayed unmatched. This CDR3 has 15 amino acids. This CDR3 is CASSSRDSENQPQHF. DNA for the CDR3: TGTGCCAGTAGTTCAAGGGACAGTGAAAATCAGCCCCAGCATTTT.

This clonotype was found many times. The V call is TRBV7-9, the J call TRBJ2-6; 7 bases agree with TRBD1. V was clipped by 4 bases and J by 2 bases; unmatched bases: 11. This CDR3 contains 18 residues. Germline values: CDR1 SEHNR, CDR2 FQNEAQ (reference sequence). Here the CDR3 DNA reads TGTGCCAGCAGCTCAGAACAGGGGAGCGAAGCTGGGGCCAACGTCCTGACTTTC. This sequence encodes CASSSEQGSEAGANVLTF. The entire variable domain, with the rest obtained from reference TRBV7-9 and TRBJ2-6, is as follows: DTGVSQNPRHKITKRGQNVTFRCDPISEHNRLYWYRQTLGQGPEFLTYFQNEAQLEKSRLLSDRFSAERPKGSFSTLEIQRTEQGDSAMYLCASSSEQGSEAGANVLTFGAGSRLTVL.

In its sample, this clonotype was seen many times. Here the CDR3 reads CASSMNNEQFF. DNA for the CDR3: TGTGCCAGTAGTATGAACAATGAGCAGTTCTTC. The chain combines TRBV19 with TRBJ2-1; D is uncertain. Germline V CDR1 and CDR2: LNHDA, SQIVND (reference sequence). The CDR3 is 11 residues long. The V and J ends lost 3 bases and 5 bases respectively, with 2 bases between them.

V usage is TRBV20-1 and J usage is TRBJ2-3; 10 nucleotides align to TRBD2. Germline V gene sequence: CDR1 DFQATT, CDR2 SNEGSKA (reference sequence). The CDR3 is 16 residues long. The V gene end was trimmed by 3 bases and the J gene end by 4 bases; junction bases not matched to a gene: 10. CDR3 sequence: CSASTASGGLADTQYF. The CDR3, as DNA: TGCAGTGCTAGCACCGCTAGCGGGGGCCTGGCAGATACGCAGTATTTT.

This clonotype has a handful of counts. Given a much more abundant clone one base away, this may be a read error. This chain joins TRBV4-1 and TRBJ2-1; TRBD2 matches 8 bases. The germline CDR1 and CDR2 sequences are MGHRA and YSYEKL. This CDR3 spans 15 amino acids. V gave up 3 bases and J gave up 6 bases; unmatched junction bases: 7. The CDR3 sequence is CASSQEGLAPNEQFF. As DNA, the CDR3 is TGCGCCAGCAGCCAGGAAGGACTAGCCCCCAATGAGCAGTTCTTC.

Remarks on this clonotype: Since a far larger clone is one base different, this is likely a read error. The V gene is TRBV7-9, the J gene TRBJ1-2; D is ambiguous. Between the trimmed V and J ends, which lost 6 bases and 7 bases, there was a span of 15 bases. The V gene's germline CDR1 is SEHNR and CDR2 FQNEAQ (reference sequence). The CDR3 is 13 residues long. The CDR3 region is CASSSDPICGYTF. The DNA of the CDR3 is TGTGCCAGCAGTTCCGACCCCATCTGTGGCTACACCTTC.

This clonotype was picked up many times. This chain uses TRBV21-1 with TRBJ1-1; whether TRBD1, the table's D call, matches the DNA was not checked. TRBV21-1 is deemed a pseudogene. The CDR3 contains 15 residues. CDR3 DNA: TGTGCCAGCAGCATGTTACAGGGGGGGAACACTGAAGCTTTCTTT. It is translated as CASSMLQGGNTEAFF.

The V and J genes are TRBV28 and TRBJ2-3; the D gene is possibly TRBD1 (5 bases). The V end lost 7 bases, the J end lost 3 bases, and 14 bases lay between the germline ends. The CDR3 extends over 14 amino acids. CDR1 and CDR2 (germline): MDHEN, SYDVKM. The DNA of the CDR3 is TGTGCCAGCAATTCTCTATCAGGGACAGATACGCAGTATTTT. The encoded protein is CASNSLSGTDTQYF.

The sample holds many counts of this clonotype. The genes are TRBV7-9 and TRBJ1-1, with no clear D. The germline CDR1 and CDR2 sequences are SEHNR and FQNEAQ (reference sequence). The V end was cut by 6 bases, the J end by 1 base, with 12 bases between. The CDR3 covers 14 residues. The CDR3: CASSYSRRNTEAFF. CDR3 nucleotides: TGTGCCAGCAGTTATTCCCGAAGGAACACTGAAGCTTTCTTT.

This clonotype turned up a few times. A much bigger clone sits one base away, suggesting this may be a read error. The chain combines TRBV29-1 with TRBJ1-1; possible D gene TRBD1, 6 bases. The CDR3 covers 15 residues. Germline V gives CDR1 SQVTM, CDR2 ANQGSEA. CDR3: CSVEDLGGSIAEALF. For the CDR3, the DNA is TGCAGCGTTGAAGATTTAGGGGGATCAATCGCTGAAGCTCTCTTT.

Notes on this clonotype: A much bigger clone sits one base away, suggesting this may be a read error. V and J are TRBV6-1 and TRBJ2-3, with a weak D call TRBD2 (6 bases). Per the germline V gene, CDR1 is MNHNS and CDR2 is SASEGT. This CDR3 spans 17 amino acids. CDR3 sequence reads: CASSEPLALAEADTQCF. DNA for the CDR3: TGTGCCAGCAGTGAACCCCTAGCACTAGCTGAGGCTGATACGCAGTGTTTT.

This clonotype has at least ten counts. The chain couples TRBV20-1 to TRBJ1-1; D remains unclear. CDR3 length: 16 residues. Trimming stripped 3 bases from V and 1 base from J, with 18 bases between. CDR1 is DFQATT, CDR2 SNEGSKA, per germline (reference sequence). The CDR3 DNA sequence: TGCAGTGCTAGGGGTCAGAAGAACCCTTCGAACACTGAAGCTTTCTTT. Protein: CSARGQKNPSNTEAFF.

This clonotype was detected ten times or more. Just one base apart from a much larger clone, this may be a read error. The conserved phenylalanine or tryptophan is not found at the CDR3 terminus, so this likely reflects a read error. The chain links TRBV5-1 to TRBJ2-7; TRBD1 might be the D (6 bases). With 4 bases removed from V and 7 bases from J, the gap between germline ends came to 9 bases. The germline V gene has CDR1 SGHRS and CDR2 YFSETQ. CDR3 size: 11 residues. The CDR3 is CASSTGQEQYS. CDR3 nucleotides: TGCGCCAGCAGCACAGGACAGGAGCAGTACTCC.

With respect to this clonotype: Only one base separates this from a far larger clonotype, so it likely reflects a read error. CDR3 nucleotide sequence: TGTGTCAGCAGTCCCTGGGACAGAGGATACGAGCAGTACTTC. This codes for CVSSPWDRGYEQYF. This chain joins TRBV12-3 or TRBV12-4 and TRBJ2-7; 7 bases fit TRBD1. The CDR3 spans 14 residues.

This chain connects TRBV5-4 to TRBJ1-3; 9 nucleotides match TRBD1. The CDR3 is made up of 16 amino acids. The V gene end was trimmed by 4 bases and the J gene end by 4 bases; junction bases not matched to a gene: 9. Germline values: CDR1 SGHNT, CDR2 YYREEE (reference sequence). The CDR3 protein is CASSGNRGLAGNTIYF. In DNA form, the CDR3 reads TGTGCCAGCAGCGGAAACAGGGGGCTGGCAGGAAACACCATATATTTT.

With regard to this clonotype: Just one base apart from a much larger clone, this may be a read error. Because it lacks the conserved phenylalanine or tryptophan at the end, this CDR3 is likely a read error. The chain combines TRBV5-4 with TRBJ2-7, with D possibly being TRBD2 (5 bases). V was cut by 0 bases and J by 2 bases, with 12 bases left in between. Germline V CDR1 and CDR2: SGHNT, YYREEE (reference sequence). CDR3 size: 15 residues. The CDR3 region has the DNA TGTGCCAGCAGCTTGGGAGGGCGGGTTACCTACGAGCAGTACCTC. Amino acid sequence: CASSLGGRVTYEQYL.